This is a list of T cell receptor beta chains from one sample in a study of T cells after yellow fever vaccination. TCRdb re-called the 5' RACE reads with MiXCR, one entry per CDR3 protein. The data hold roughly 150,000 distinct CDR3 sequences, with over 7% observed a single time. The material was CD4+ T cells sorted from PBMCs, obtained 5 days after the yellow fever booster vaccination. These receptors originate from a man aged 25 to 45 who received the YFV17D yellow fever vaccine. CDR3s include the opening cysteine and the closing phenylalanine or tryptophan. Fields, in order: J gene, D gene, V gene, clone size, CDR3 protein, CDR3 DNA. D genes are given only for firm matches. Size values are once, few and many counts, or a class for expanded clones, and some rows have none.

J gene: TRBJ2-7
D gene: TRBD2
V gene: TRBV7-2
clone size: -
CDR3 protein: CASSATGTRSYEQYF
CDR3 DNA: TGTGCCAGCAGCGCCACCGGGACTAGGTCCTACGAGCAGTACTTC

J gene: TRBJ1-4
D gene: -
V gene: TRBV20-1
clone size: few
CDR3 protein: CSAFQGLNEKLFF
CDR3 DNA: TGCAGTGCTTTCCAGGGCCTTAATGAAAAACTGTTTTTT

J gene: TRBJ2-1
D gene: -
V gene: TRBV28
clone size: -
CDR3 protein: CASSPRREQFF
CDR3 DNA: TGTGCCAGCAGTCCCCGGCGAGAGCAGTTCTTC

J gene: TRBJ2-7
D gene: TRBD2
V gene: TRBV11-2
clone size: few
CDR3 protein: CASSLGDLAGAREQYF
CDR3 DNA: TGTGCCAGCAGCTTAGGAGACCTAGCGGGAGCACGCGAGCAGTACTTC

J gene: TRBJ2-3
D gene: -
V gene: TRBV6-6
clone size: many
CDR3 protein: CASSSTRDLVSTDTQYF
CDR3 DNA: TGTGCCAGCAGTTCTACGAGGGACTTAGTTAGCACAGATACGCAGTATTTT

J gene: TRBJ2-5
D gene: TRBD2
V gene: TRBV12-3/TRBV12-4
clone size: many
CDR3 protein: CASSLTSRAQYF
CDR3 DNA: TGTGCCAGCAGTCTGACTAGCCGGGCCCAGTACTTC

J gene: TRBJ2-3
D gene: -
V gene: TRBV20-1
clone size: many
CDR3 protein: CSASPPSTTDTQYF
CDR3 DNA: TGCAGTGCTAGTCCCCCGTCAACCACAGATACGCAGTATTTT

J gene: TRBJ2-3
D gene: -
V gene: TRBV5-6
clone size: many
CDR3 protein: CASSLKGLDTQYF
CDR3 DNA: TGTGCCAGCAGCTTGAAGGGGTTAGATACGCAGTATTTT

J gene: TRBJ2-1
D gene: -
V gene: TRBV5-1
clone size: many
CDR3 protein: CASSLAGKTSPRFF
CDR3 DNA: TGCGCCAGCAGCTTGGCCGGCAAAACTAGCCCTCGGTTCTTC

J gene: TRBJ2-7
D gene: TRBD1
V gene: TRBV5-1
clone size: many
CDR3 protein: CASSRGQTYEQYF
CDR3 DNA: TGCGCCAGCAGCAGGGGACAGACCTACGAGCAGTACTTC

J gene: TRBJ1-1
D gene: TRBD1
V gene: TRBV7-8
clone size: many
CDR3 protein: CASSLLVGDQGGAFF
CDR3 DNA: TGTGCCAGCAGCTTATTAGTTGGAGACCAGGGGGGAGCTTTCTTT

J gene: TRBJ2-1
D gene: -
V gene: TRBV12-3/TRBV12-4
clone size: many
CDR3 protein: CASSSHYNEQFF
CDR3 DNA: TGTGCCAGCAGTTCCCACTACAATGAGCAGTTCTTC

J gene: TRBJ1-3
D gene: -
V gene: TRBV7-9
clone size: many
CDR3 protein: CASSVSTAGNTIYF
CDR3 DNA: TGTGCCAGCAGCGTATCTACGGCCGGAAACACCATATATTTT

J gene: TRBJ2-1
D gene: TRBD2
V gene: TRBV7-2
clone size: many
CDR3 protein: CASSLGLALNEQFF
CDR3 DNA: TGTGCCAGCAGCTTAGGACTAGCGCTGAATGAGCAGTTCTTC

J gene: TRBJ1-5
D gene: -
V gene: TRBV4-3
clone size: many
CDR3 protein: CASSQVLGTPQHF
CDR3 DNA: TGCGCCAGCAGCCAAGTGTTAGGTACGCCCCAGCATTTT

J gene: TRBJ2-1
D gene: TRBD2
V gene: TRBV19
clone size: -
CDR3 protein: CASSMASGRTNEQFF
CDR3 DNA: TGTGCCAGTAGTATGGCTAGCGGGAGAACCAATGAGCAGTTCTTC